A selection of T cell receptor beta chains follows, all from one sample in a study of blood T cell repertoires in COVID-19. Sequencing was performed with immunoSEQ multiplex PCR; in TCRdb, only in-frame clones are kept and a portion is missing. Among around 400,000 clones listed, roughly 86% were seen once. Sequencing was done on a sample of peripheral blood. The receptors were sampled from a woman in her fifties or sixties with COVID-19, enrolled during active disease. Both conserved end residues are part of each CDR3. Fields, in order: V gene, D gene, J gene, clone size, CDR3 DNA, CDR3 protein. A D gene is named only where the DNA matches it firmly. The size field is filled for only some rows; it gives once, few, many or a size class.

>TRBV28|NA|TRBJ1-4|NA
TGTGCCAGCAGTCCAGCCTTTGAGGGGGCTAATGAAAAACTGTTTTTT
CASSPAFEGANEKLFF
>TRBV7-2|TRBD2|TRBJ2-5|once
TGTGCCAGCAGGAGTAATAGCGGGGGGGCCGTGGAGACCCAGTACTTC
CASRSNSGGAVETQYF
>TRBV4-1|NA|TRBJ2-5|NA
TGCGCCAGCAGCCAATCCTCCGGGATCCAAGAGACCCAGTACTTC
CASSQSSGIQETQYF
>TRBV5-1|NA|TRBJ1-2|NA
TGCGCCAGCAGAGACGGGACACAGCTAAACTATGGCTACACCTTC
CASRDGTQLNYGYTF
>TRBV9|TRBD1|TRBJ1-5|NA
TGTGCCAGCAGCTCCACAGGGGGTAATCAGCCCCAGCATTTT
CASSSTGGNQPQHF
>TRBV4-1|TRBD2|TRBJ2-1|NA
TGCGCCAGCAGCCAAGATACTAGCGGGTCCTACAATGAGCAGTTCTTC
CASSQDTSGSYNEQFF
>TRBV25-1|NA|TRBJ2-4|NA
TGTGCCAGCAGTGAATCGGGGGCCAAAAACATTCAGTACTTC
CASSESGAKNIQYF
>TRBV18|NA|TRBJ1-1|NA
TGTGCCAGCCGAAGCTTGGTGAACACTGAAGCTTTCTTT
CASRSLVNTEAFF
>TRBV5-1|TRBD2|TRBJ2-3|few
TGCGCCAGCAGCTGGCTAGCGGGGTTATCAAATACGCAGTATTTT
CASSWLAGLSNTQYF
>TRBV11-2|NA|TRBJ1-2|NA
TGTGCCAGCAGCCCCACAAGGGAGAATGGCTACACCTTC
CASSPTRENGYTF
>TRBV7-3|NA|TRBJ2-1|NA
TGTGCCAGCAGCTTAAGGGGGACAAGCTCCTACAATGAGCAGTTCTTC
CASSLRGTSSYNEQFF
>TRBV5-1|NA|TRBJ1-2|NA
TGCGCCAGCAGCTTGGCGGGGGGCACTGGCTACACCTTC
CASSLAGGTGYTF
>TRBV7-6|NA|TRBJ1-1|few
TGTGCCAGCAGCTCGGACAGGAACACTGAAGCTTTCTTT
CASSSDRNTEAFF
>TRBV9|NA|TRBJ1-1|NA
TGTGCCAGCAGCGTATTGGGGCAGGGGAACACTGAAGCTTTCTTT
CASSVLGQGNTEAFF
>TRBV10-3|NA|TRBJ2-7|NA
TGTGCCATCAGTGAGTCCCAGGGACTTCGAGGAGAGCAGTACTTC
CAISESQGLRGEQYF
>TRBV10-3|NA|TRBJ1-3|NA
TGTGCCATCAGTGCCACGGGCTCTGGAAACACCATATATTTT
CAISATGSGNTIYF
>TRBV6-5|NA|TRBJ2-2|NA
TGTGCCAGCAGCCGCGGGGGCCTGGGGGTGAGGGAGCTGTTTTTT
CASSRGGLGVRELFF
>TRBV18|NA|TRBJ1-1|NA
TGTGCCAGCCGGGGGACTGAAGCTTTCTTT
CASRGTEAFF
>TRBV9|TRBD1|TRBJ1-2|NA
TGTGCCAGCAGCGTTGACACAGGGGGCGACTATGGCTACACCTTC
CASSVDTGGDYGYTF
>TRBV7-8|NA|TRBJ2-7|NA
TGTGCCAGCAGCATGAGACAGACATCCAACTACGAGCAGTACTTC
CASSMRQTSNYEQYF
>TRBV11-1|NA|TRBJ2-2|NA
TGTGCCAGCAGCTTTACCGGGACACTAAACACCGGGGAGCTGTTTTTT
CASSFTGTLNTGELFF
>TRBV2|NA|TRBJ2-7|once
TGTGCCAGCTCCGCCAGCTCCTACGAGCAGTACTTC
CASSASSYEQYF
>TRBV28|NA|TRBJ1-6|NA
TGTGCCAGCAGCCAACGGACAGCGGGGGGTAATTCACCCCTCCACTTT
CASSQRTAGGNSPLHF
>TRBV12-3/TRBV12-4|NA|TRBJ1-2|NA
TGTGCCAGCACCTTTACAAACAGAAATGGCTACACCTTC
CASTFTNRNGYTF
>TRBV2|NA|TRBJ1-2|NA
TGTGCCAGCAAAGAGACAGTAATAGCTAACTATGGCTACACCTTC
CASKETVIANYGYTF
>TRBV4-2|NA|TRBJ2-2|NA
TGTGCCAGCAGCCGGGAGCAGCATATGGCCACCGGGGAGCTGTTTTTT
CASSREQHMATGELFF
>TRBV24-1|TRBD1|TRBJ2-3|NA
TGTGCCACCAGTGATCAGGGGGCCGGCACAGATACGCAGTATTTT
CATSDQGAGTDTQYF
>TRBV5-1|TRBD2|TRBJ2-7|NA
TGCGCCAGCAGCCCGGGACTAAACAGCGAGCAGTACTTC
CASSPGLNSEQYF
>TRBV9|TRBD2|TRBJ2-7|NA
TGTGCCAGCAGCGTAGGGGGAGGGCCATACGAGCAGTACTTC
CASSVGGGPYEQYF
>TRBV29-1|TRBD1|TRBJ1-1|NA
TGCAGCGTTGTAGGGGGCCTAAACACTGAAGCTTTCTTT
CSVVGGLNTEAFF
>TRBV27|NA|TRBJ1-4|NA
TGTGCCAGCAGTTTAAGGGGACTCCCTGGGGAAAAACTGTTTTTT
CASSLRGLPGEKLFF
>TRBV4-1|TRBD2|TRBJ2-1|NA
TGCGCCAGCAGCATAGCGGGGGAGGGCAATGAGCAGTTCTTC
CASSIAGEGNEQFF
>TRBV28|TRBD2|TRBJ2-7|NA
TGTGCCAGCAGTTTTCGAGTAGCGGGTTCCTACGAGCAGTACTTC
CASSFRVAGSYEQYF
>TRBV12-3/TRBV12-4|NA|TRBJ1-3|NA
TGTGCCAGCAGTTCCCAGGGAAACACCATATATTTT
CASSSQGNTIYF
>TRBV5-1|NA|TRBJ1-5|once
TGCGCCAGCAGCGCAGCGACGTCGGGACACCCCTCGGGTCAGCCCCAGCATTTT
CASSAATSGHPSGQPQHF
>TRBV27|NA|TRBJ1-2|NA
TGTGCCAGCAGTTTGGGGCCAGGCGGCTATGGCTACACCTTC
CASSLGPGGYGYTF
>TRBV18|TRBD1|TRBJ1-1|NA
TGTGCCAGCTCGGGGGACAGACAGAACACTGAAGCTTTCTTT
CASSGDRQNTEAFF
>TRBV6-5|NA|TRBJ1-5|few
TGTGCCAGCAGTTATAACAGATATCAGCCCCAGCATTTT
CASSYNRYQPQHF
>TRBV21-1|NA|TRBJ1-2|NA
TGTGCCAGCATCGTCACAGCTGGGACCTTC
CASIVTAGTF
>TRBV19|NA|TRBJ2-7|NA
TGTGCCAGTAGTCTGAGGACGGGGAGCTCCTACGAGCAGTACTTC
CASSLRTGSSYEQYF
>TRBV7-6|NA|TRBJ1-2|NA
TGTGCCAGCAGCAAAATCCCGGACAGCCCCTACTATGGCTACACCTTC
CASSKIPDSPYYGYTF